This TCR beta chain was observed in a study of blood T cells in healthy people across ages. Germline assignment: CDR1 DFQATT and CDR2 SNEGSKA (reference sequence). J was trimmed by 9 bases and V by 4 bases; bases with no gene match: 11. This CDR3 has 14 amino acids. Sample-barcoded 5' priming and a J-beta primer mix drove a second PCR of about 6 to 12 cycles. Using its own MiXCR run on the 5' RACE reads, TCRdb lists one record per CDR3 protein. The table has hundreds of thousands of distinct CDR3 sequences, more than 45% seen once. The count of this clonotype is one. The V gene is TRBV20-1, the J gene TRBJ2-1, with 8 bases identical to TRBD2. This clonotype was sampled from a man aged 30 to 45 in good health. Input material: blood. The CDR3 loop reads CSAKLGLAPSEQFF. The CDR3 nucleotides read TGCAGTGCTAAACTTGGACTAGCCCCCAGTGAGCAGTTCTTC.